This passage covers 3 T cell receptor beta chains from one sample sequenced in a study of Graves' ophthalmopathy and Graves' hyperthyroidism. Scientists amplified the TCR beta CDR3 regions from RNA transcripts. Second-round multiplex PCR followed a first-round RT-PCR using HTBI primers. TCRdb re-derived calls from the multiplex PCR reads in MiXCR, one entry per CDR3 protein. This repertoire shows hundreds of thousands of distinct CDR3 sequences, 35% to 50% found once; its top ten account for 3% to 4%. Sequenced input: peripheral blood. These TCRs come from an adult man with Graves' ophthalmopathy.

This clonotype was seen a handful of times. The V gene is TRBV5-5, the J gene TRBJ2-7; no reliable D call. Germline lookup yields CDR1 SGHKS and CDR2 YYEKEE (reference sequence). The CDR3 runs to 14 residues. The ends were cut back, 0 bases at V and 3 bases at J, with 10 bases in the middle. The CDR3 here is CASSLVSSSYEQYF. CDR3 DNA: TGTGCCAGCAGCTTGGTATCCTCCAGCTACGAGCAGTACTTC.

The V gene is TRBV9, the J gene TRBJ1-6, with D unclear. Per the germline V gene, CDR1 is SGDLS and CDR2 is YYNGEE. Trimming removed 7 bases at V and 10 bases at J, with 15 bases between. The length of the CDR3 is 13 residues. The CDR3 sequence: CASLAPLQSPLHF. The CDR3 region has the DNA TGTGCCAGCTTAGCGCCACTGCAATCACCCCTCCACTTT.

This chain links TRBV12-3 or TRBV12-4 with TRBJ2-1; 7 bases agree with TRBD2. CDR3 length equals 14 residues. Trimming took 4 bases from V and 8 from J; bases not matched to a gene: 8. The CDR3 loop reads CASSWAGVRDEQFF. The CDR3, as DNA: TGTGCCAGCAGTTGGGCGGGAGTAAGGGATGAGCAGTTCTTC.